This entry describes one T cell receptor beta chain. Its binding antigen is unknown. No quality values exist for individual bases; no much larger clone is one base distant. There are 14 amino acids in the CDR3, from cysteine to phenylalanine inclusive. Only the CDR3 part of the read is kept: 42 bases, read in frame from the first base. From V the trimming removes 6 bases and from J it removes 6 bases, while the gene matches leave 8 bases of the junction unaccounted for. The germline V gene encodes CDR1 MNHEY and CDR2 SVGAGI. Per the publication, the treatment or condition label means: roughly 19 received Ad26.COV2.S at low or high dose, single or two shots; about 5 received placebo; per-sample allocation not given. For vaccine and placebo recipients, the sequenced repertoires came from samples collected on day 63 after the first injection. Between 29 July and 7 August 2020, Cohort 1b enrolled about two dozen adults aged 18-55 years at one site in Boston, USA. As a vaccine, Ad26.COV2.S was a replication-incompetent adenovirus type 26 vector that expressed a prefusion-stabilized SARS-CoV-2 spike protein derived from the original Wuhan strain.

TCRbeta CDR3 regions were sequenced with the immunoSEQ Assay. After extraction, genomic DNA underwent amplification by bias-controlled multiplex PCR, followed by high-throughput sequencing. Per the source publication's procedure: To quantify the absolute abundance of every unique TCRbeta CDR3 region, sequences were collapsed and filtered. Usable DNA was measured by amplifying reference genes present in all nucleated cells, and TCRbeta template counts were normalized to that usable DNA to estimate T cell fraction. Repertoire TCRs were annotated as SARS-CoV-2-specific by exact matching of V gene, CDR3 amino acid sequence and J gene to a known reactive TCR set. MIRA supplied the reference SARS-CoV-2 TCR set, which was filtered for enrichment in COVID-19-positive ImmuneCODE repertoires so that public or cross-reactive TCRs were removed. Using the MIRA antigens, annotated TCRs were further analysed by specific ORF or by position within an ORF. Breadth was defined as annotated unique rearrangements over total unique productive rearrangements; depth was the summed frequency of those rearrangements. Group comparisons of TCR breadth used two-sided Wilcoxon rank-sum tests. TCRdb's version of the immuneACCESS table is confined to in-frame rearrangements and falls short of the full clone set. An unresolved V gene accounts for under half of the shortfall where checked; the remainder is of unknown origin. The V and J calls and clone size are taken from that table; D and trimming were inferred from the DNA. This sample holds approximately 500,000 clones; about 83% were observed only once. Of the sample, roughly 13% is held by the ten largest clones.

The sample belongs to a study of Ad26.COV2.S vaccination and SARS-CoV-2 variants listed by TCRdb under 2021. Background for the entire study: Vaccine-arm donors came from COV1001, a multicentre, randomized, double-blind, placebo-controlled phase I-IIa trial of Ad26.COV2.S in healthy adults. Blinding of investigators to trial group allocation was maintained during experiments and outcome assessment. Participants in the trial were split at random into five groups of five each, receiving low-dose or high-dose Ad26.COV2.S once or twice, or else placebo on both occasions. Ad26.COV2.S was administered intramuscularly at 5 x 10^10 or 1 x 10^11 viral particles, either as a single shot or as two shots given 56 days apart. TCRbeta repertoire sequencing was used to assess the specificity and breadth of SARS-CoV-2-reactive T cell receptors after Ad26.COV2.S vaccination. The TCR-sequenced set comprised around 32 samples: some 20 Ad26.COV2.S vaccine recipients, 5 placebo recipients and 8 SARS-CoV-2 convalescent individuals.

Findings and caveats that apply to the study as a whole: Comparing responses between vaccine doses or regimens was not something the study was powered to do. After vaccination, spike-specific CD8+ and CD4+ T cell responses were reported to show substantial breadth. Ad26.COV2.S recipients had higher spike-specific TCR breadth than placebo recipients (P = 0.0014). Comparable non-spike TCR breadth was observed between vaccine and placebo recipients, consistent with only spike being contained in the vaccine. The authors noted that total T cell responses may have been underestimated by the TCR breadth and depth analyses.

The sequence joins TRBV6-5 to TRBJ2-5, and TRBD1 matches 9 of the central bases. Sequencing used peripheral blood, obtained in a trial of Ad26.COV2.S vaccine versus placebo. This clonotype was obtained from a person aged 18-60 years who received the Ad26.COV2.S COVID-19 vaccine or a placebo. DNA sequence: TGTGCCAGCAGAGACAGGGGGGGTGGGAAGACCCAGTACTTC. This yields the protein CASRDRGGGKTQYF.